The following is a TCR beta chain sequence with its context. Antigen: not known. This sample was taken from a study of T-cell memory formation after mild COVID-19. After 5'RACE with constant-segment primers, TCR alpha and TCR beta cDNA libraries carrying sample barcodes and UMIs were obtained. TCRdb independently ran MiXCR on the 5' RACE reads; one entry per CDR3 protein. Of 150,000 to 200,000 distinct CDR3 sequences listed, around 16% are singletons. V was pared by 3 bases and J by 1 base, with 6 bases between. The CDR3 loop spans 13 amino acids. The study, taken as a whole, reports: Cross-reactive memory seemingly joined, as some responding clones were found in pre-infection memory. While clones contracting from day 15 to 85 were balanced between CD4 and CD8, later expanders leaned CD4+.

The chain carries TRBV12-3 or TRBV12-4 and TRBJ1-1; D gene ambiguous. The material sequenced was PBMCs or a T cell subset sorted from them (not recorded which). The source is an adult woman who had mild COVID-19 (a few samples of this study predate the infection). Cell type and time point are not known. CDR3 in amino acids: CASSFRPNTEAFF. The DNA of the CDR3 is TGTGCCAGCAGTTTCCGACCGAACACTGAAGCTTTCTTT.